The T cell receptor (beta chain) described here comes from a study of CD8 T cells in Susac syndrome (dated by TCRdb to between 2018 and 2021). Context from the whole study: Among the Susac syndrome patients who were sequenced, clinically active disease was present in six and clinical remission was observed in about eight. Susac syndrome patients were therapy-naive, on corticosteroids (some also receiving IVIg), or on IVIg alone at blood withdrawal. The study used repertoire sequencing to test whether antigen drove CD8+ T cell activation and differentiation in Susac syndrome. The study compared CD8+ T cell repertoire clonality among 12 healthy donors, roughly 14 Susac syndrome patients and some 16 multiple sclerosis patients.

RNA was extracted using the RNeasy kit, and roughly 0.5 to 1 microgram was reverse transcribed with random hexamers. TCR beta CDR3 regions were amplified with the immunoSEQ multiplex PCR assay covering 54 Vbeta and 13 Jbeta segments. To correct PCR amplification bias, a synthetic template baseline was used for both primer optimization and computational correction. The original methods were these. Reads were assigned to V, D and J genes according to IMGT and analyzed in immunoSEQ Analyzer, with only productive sequences retained. To calculate clonality, Shannon entropy was normalized by log2 of the number of productive unique sequences and then subtracted from one. Public and private clones were assessed among the 100 most prevalent clones of each patient and control. Clones were defined as Susac-specific if absent from the healthy and MS cohorts, from under 1,200 published viral clones and from other ImmuneACCESS disease sequences. Through fastp at Q25 and MiXCR, TCRdb rebuilt clones from the public reads, retaining in-frame beta chains. Under each unique CDR3 protein, matching rows form one entry showing the most common genes and DNA. None of the V and J calls come from the authors' own analysis; TCRdb made them. Here the sample has roughly 100,000 distinct CDR3 sequences; less than 95% occur a single time. Approximately 0.41% of the sample belongs to the ten largest clones.

High-throughput TCR beta sequencing profiled peripheral blood CD8+ and CD4+ T cells from healthy donors, Susac syndrome patients and multiple sclerosis patients. The Susac syndrome patients fulfilled recently defined diagnostic criteria for definite or probable disease. Bulk CD8+ and CD4+ T cells were purified magnetically by negative isolation, whereas CD8+ TEMRA cells were enriched by FACS. Blood was collected in EDTA tubes and processed within 24 hours, with PBMCs isolated through density gradient centrifugation. PBMCs destined for TCR sequencing were cryopreserved in liquid nitrogen and later thawed in a 37 °C water bath. The sorted or isolated CD4+, CD8+ and CD8+ TEMRA cells had a purity of 90% or higher. Concerning this clonotype: There is no known antigen for this receptor. Nothing much larger sits one base from this clone, and base qualities are not available.

V loses 1 base, J loses 0 bases, and the germline ends lie 7 bases apart. From the germline V gene (reference sequence), CDR1 is MNHEY and CDR2 is SMNVEV. The CDR3 holds 15 amino acids from the cysteine to the phenylalanine. Kept here is only the CDR3 DNA, which spans 45 bases and is read in frame from base 1. Study-level results and caveats: Clonal expansion was seen in Susac syndrome CD8+ repertoires, peaking in CD8+ TEMRA cells and being greater in clinically active patients than in remitting ones. Looking at Susac-specific public clones, the researchers identified 15 to 20 in the total CD8+ repertoire and five in the CD8+ TEMRA repertoire. The number of individuals in the TCR sequencing and HLA analysis was acknowledged as relatively small.

The receptor's source is a human donor with Susac syndrome. The rearranged segments are TRBV27 and TRBJ2-1, with the D gene tentatively TRBD1 or TRBD2, based on 6 matching bases in each. The sequenced sample was CD8+ T cells from PBMCs. The CDR3 reads as follows: CASSLWGASYNEQFF. In nucleotide form, the sequence is TGTGCCAGCAGTTTATGGGGGGCCTCCTACAATGAGCAGTTCTTC.